Listed below are T cell receptor beta chains from one sample, sequenced in a study of T cell changes during pregnancy in multiple sclerosis. The assay was immunoSEQ multiplex PCR, and TCRdb's table has in-frame clones only and misses some. Altogether about 73,000 clones are present, around 92% being singletons, with the ten largest covering roughly 2.8%. Here the sequenced sample was peripheral blood, taken in the third trimester of pregnancy. These receptors were collected from a female donor in good health, enrolled as a control in a pregnancy study. CDR3s include the opening cysteine and the closing phenylalanine or tryptophan. The order of the fields is CDR3 protein, CDR3 DNA, clone size, J gene, V gene, D gene. A D gene is named only where the DNA matches it firmly. A row's size may be missing; if present it is once, few, many or a size class.

CASSLGGAGGDIQYF	TGTGCCAGCAGCCTCGGAGGGGCTGGGGGAGACATTCAGTACTTC	NA	TRBJ2-4	TRBV9	NA
CSVARGANTEAFF	TGCAGCGTTGCCCGCGGGGCGAACACTGAAGCTTTCTTT	NA	TRBJ1-1	TRBV29-1	NA
CATSRLVGGEWNEQFF	TGTGCCACCAGCAGACTCGTAGGGGGTGAGTGGAATGAGCAGTTCTTC	NA	TRBJ2-1	TRBV15	NA
CASIPGPGTEAFF	TGTGCCAGCATCCCCGGTCCGGGCACTGAAGCTTTCTTT	few	TRBJ1-1	TRBV2	NA
CASRPAGLATDTQYF	TGTGCCAGCAGACCGGCGGGACTAGCGACAGATACGCAGTATTTT	few	TRBJ2-3	TRBV7-2	TRBD2
CASRGDPSFGTSGYEQYF	TGCGCCAGCAGGGGGGACCCATCTTTTGGGACTAGCGGCTACGAGCAGTACTTC	NA	TRBJ2-7	TRBV10-1	TRBD2
CASSSAGSLTEAFF	TGTGCCAGCAGCTCAGCGGGCTCCCTCACTGAAGCTTTCTTT	NA	TRBJ1-1	TRBV7-2	NA
CASRRTGGEDTQYF	TGTGCCAGCAGACGGACAGGGGGCGAGGATACGCAGTATTTT	NA	TRBJ2-3	TRBV7-2	TRBD1
CASSQVVRGAPKNIQYF	TGCGCCAGCAGCCAAGTAGTCAGGGGCGCTCCCAAAAACATTCAGTACTTC	NA	TRBJ2-4	TRBV4-1	NA
CASSVARTGGDEQYF	TGTGCCAGCAGCGTAGCTAGGACAGGGGGGGACGAGCAGTACTTC	once	TRBJ2-7	TRBV9	TRBD1